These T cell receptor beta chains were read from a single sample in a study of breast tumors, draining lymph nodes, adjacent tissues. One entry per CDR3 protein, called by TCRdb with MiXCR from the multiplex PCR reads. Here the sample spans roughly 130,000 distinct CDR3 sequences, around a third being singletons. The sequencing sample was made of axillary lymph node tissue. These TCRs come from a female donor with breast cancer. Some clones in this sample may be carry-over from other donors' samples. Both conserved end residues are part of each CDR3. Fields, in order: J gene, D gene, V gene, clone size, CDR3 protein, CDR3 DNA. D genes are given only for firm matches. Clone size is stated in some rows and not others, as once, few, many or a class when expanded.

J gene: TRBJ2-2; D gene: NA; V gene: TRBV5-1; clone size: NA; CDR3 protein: CASSLDFAGDCGELFF; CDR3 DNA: TGCGCCAGCAGCTTGGATTTCGCAGGGGACTGCGGGGAGCTGTTTTTT
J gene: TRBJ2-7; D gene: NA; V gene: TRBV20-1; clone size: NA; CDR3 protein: CSARGGRSSYEQYF; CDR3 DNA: TGCAGTGCTAGGGGGGGAAGGAGCTCCTACGAGCAGTACTTC
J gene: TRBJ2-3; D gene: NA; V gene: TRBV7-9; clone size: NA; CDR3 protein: CASSPSQAATSTDAQYF; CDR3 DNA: TGCGCCAGCAGCCCCAGCCAAGCAGCAACTAGCACAGATGCGCAGTATTTT
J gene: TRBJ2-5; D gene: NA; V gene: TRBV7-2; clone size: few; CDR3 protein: CASSLAGGRGTETQYF; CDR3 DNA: TGTGCCAGCAGCTTAGCGGGGGGGCGTGGTACGGAGACCCAGTACTTC
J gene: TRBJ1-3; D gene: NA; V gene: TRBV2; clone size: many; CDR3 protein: CASGPGSSGNTIYF; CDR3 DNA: TGTGCCAGCGGTCCGGGAAGCTCTGGAAACACCATATATTTT
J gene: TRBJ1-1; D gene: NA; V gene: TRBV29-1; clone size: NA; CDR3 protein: CSVRTGNTEAFF; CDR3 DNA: TGCAGCGTCCGAACAGGAAACACTGAAGCTTTCTTT
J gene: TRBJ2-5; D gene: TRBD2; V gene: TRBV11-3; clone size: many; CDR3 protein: CASSSSGPEGTQYF; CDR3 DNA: TGTGCCAGCAGCAGTAGCGGGCCGGAAGGGACCCAGTACTTC
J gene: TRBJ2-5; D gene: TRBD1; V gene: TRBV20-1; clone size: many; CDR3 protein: CSATKNQGARYQETQYF; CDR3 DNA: TGCAGTGCCACGAAGAACCAGGGGGCGAGATACCAAGAGACCCAGTACTTC
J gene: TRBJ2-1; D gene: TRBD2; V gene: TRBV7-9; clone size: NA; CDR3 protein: CAGSLGTSGDNEQFF; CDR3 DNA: TGTGCCGGCAGCTTAGGGACTAGCGGGGACAATGAGCAGTTTTTC
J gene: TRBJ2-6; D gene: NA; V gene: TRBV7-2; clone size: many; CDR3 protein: CASSSKGSGANVLTF; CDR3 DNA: TGTGCCAGCAGCTCTAAAGGCTCTGGGGCCAACGTCCTGACTTTC
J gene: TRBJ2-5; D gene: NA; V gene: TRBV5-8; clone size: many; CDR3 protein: CASSPRTATQETQYF; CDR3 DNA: TGTGCCAGCAGCCCGCGGACAGCAACGCAAGAGACCCAGTACTTC
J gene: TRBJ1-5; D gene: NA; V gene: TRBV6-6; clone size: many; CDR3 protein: CASSNTGFQPQHF; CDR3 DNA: TGTGCCAGCAGCAACACGGGTTTCCAGCCCCAGCATTTT
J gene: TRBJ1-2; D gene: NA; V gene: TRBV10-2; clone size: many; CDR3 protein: CASSESAAHGYTF; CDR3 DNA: TGCGCCAGCAGTGAGTCGGCAGCTCATGGCTACACCTTC
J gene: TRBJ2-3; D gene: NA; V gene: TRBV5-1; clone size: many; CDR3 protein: CASSRKTSQGGTDTQYF; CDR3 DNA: TGCGCCAGCAGCCGCAAAACTAGCCAAGGCGGCACAGATACGCAGTATTTT
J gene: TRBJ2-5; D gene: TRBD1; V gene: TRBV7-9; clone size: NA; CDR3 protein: CASSLAGGDREGQETQYF; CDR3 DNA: TGTGCCAGCAGCTTAGCGGGGGGGGACAGGGAAGGCCAAGAGACCCAGTACTTC
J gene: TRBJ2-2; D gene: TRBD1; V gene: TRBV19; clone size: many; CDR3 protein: CASSTGQGVAGELFF; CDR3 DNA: TGTGCCAGTAGTACTGGGCAGGGGGTCGCCGGGGAGCTGTTTTTT
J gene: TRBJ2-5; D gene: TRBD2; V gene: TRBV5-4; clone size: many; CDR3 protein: CASSLASGGQETQYF; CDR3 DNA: TGTGCCAGCAGCTTGGCTAGCGGGGGGCAAGAGACCCAGTACTTC
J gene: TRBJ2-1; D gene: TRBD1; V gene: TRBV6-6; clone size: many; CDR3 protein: CASRLQGGNEQFF; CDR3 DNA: TGTGCCAGCAGGTTACAGGGGGGCAATGAGCAGTTCTTC
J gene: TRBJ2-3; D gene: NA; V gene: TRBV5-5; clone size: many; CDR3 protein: CASSYEIGTRDRVRYF; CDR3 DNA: TGTGCCAGCAGCTACGAAATAGGGACAAGGGATAGGGTAAGGTATTTT
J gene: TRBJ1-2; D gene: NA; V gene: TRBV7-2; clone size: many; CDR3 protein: CASSFREDYGYTF; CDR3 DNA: TGTGCCAGCAGCTTTCGGGAAGACTATGGCTACACCTTC
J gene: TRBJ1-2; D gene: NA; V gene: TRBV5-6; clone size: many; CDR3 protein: CASSLVQNYGYTF; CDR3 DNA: TGTGCCAGCAGCTTGGTACAAAACTATGGCTACACCTTC
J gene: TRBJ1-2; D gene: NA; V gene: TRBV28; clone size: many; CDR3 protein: CATQTGSHYGYTF; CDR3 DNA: TGTGCCACCCAGACAGGTTCTCACTATGGTTACACCTTC
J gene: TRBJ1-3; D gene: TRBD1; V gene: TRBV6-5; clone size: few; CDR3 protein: CASSPPRTGNTIYF; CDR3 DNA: TGTGCCAGCAGTCCACCCCGGACAGGGAACACCATATATTTT
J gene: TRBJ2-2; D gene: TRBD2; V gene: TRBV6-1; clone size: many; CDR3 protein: CATEKGGERGAAGELFF; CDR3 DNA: TGTGCCACCGAAAAAGGTGGGGAGCGGGGTGCCGCCGGGGAGCTGTTTTTT
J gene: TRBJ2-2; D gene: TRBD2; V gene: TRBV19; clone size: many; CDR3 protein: CASSRGRDTGELFF; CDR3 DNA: TGTGCCAGTAGTCGGGGGAGGGACACCGGGGAGCTGTTTTTT
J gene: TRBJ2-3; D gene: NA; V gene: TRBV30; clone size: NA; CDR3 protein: CAWSVARGDTQYF; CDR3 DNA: TGTGCCTGGAGTGTGGCAAGAGGAGATACGCAGTATTTT
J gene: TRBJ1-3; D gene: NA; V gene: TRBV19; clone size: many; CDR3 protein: CATISDGHTIYF; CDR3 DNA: TGTGCCACCATCTCAGATGGGCACACCATATATTTT
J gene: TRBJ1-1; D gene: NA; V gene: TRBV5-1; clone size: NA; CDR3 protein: CASKINTEAFF; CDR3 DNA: TGCGCCAGCAAGATCAACACTGAAGCTTTCTTT
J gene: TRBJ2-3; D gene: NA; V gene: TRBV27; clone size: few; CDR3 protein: CASISLYNTDTQYF; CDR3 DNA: TGTGCCAGCATCTCGCTTTACAATACAGATACGCAGTATTTT
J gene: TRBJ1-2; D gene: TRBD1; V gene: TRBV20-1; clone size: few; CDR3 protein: CSAPDRAYGSTF; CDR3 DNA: TGCAGTGCCCCTGACAGGGCATATGGCTCCACCTTC
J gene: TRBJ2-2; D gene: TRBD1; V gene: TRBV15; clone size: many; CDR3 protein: CATSRGPLDRGTGELFF; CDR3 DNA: TGTGCCACCAGCAGAGGACCTTTAGACAGGGGCACCGGGGAGCTGTTTTTT
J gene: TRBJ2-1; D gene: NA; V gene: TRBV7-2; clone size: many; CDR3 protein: CASSLGGPNEQFF; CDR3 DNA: TGTGCCAGCAGCTTAGGGGGGCCTAATGAGCAGTTCTTC
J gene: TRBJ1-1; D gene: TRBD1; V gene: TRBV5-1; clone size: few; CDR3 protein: CASQGANTEAFF; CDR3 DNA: TGCGCCAGCCAGGGGGCGAACACTGAAGCTTTCTTT
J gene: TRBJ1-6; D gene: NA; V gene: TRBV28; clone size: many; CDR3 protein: CASSRGWGAVDSPLHF; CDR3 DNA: TGTGCCAGCAGTCGAGGATGGGGGGCCGTAGATTCACCCCTCCACTTT
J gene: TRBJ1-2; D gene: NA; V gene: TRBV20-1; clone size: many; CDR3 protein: CSARDRGLYTF; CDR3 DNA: TGCAGTGCTAGAGATCGGGGGCTCTACACCTTC
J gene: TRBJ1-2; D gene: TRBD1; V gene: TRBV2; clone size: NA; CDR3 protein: CASSERDRGLLF; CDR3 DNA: TGTGCCAGCAGTGAACGCGACAGGGGGCTACTATTC
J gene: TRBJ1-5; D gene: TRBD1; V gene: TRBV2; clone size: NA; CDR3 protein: CASGGDRGTKETQHF; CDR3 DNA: TGTGCCAGCGGGGGGGACAGGGGGACCAAAGAGACCCAGCATTTT
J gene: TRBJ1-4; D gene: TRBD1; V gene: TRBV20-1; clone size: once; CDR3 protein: CSAFRTGGDGKLFF; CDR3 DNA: TGCAGTGCTTTTAGGACAGGGGGCGACGGAAAACTGTTTTTT
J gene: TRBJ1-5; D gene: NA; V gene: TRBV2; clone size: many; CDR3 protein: CASSKTIVSNQPQHF; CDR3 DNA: TGTGCCAGCAGTAAAACTATTGTTAGCAATCAGCCCCAGCATTTT
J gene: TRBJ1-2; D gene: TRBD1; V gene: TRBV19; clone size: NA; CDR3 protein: CASSGRQGGGGYTF; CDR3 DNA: TGTGCCAGTAGTGGCCGACAGGGAGGAGGTGGCTACACCTTC
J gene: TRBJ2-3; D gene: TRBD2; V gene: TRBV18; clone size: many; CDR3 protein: CASSPLGGGTTDTQYF; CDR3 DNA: TGTGCCAGCTCACCACTGGGCGGGGGGACCACAGATACGCAGTATTTT
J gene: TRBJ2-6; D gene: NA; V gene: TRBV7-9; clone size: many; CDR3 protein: CASSLVSSGANVLTF; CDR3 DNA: TGTGCCAGCAGCTTAGTCTCTTCTGGGGCCAACGTCCTGACTTTC
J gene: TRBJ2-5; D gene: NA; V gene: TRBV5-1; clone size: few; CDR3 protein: CASSLAVGQDTQYF; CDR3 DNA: TGCGCCAGCAGCTTGGCGGTAGGCCAAGACACCCAGTACTTC
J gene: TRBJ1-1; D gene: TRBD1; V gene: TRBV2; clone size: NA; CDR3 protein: CASSEGRGRRTEAFF; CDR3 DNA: TGTGCCAGCAGTGAGGGCAGGGGGCGGAGGACTGAAGCTTTCTTT
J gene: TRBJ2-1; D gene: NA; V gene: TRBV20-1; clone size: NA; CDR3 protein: CSASDGRTSYNEQFF; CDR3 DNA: TGCAGTGCTAGTGACGGACGAACTTCCTACAATGAGCAGTTCTTC
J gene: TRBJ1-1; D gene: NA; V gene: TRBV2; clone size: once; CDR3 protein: CASSKTEGTEAFF; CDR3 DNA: TGTGCCAGCAGCAAGACAGAGGGCACTGAAGCTTTCTTT
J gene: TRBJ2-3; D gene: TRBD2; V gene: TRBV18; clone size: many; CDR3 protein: CASTRLAGRTDTQYF; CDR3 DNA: TGTGCCAGCACCCGACTAGCGGGCCGCACAGATACGCAGTATTTT
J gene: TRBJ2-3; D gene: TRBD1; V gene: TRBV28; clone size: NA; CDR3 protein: CASSFTGQSTDTRCF; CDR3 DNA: TGTGCCAGCAGTTTCACGGGACAGTCCACAGATACGCGGTGTTTT
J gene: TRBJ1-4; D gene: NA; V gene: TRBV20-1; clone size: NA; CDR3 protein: CSANRATNEKLFF; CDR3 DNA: TGCAGTGCTAACAGGGCGACTAATGAAAAACTGTTTTTT